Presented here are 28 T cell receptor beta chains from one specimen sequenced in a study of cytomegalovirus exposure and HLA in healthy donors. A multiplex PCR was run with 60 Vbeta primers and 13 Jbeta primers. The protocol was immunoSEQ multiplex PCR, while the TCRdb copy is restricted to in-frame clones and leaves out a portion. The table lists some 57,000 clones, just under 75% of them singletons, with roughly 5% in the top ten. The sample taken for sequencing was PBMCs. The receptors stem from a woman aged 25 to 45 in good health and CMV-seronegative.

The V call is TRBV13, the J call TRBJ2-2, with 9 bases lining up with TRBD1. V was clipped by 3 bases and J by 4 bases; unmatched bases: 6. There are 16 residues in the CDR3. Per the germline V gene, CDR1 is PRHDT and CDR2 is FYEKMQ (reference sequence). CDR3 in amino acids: CASSFFRTGVTGELFF. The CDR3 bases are TGTGCCAGCAGCTTTTTTAGGACAGGGGTCACCGGGGAGCTGTTTTTT.

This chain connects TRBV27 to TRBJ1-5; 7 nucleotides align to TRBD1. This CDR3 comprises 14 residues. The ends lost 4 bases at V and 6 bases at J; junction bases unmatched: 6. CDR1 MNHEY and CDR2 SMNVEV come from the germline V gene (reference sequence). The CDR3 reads CASSSWTGVQPQHF. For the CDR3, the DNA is TGTGCCAGCAGTTCTTGGACAGGCGTTCAGCCCCAGCATTTT.

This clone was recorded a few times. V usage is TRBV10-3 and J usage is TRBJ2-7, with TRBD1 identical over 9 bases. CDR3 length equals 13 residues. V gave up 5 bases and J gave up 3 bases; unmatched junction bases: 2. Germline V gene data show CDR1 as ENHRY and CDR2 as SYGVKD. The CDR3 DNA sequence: TGTGCCATCAGTCGGACAGGGGACTACGAGCAGTACGTC. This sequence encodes CAISRTGDYEQYV.

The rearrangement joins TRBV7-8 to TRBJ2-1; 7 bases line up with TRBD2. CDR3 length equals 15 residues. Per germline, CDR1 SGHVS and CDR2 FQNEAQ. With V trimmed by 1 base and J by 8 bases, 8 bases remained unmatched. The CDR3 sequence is CASSLVGGSVDEQFF. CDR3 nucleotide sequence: TGTGCCAGCAGCTTAGTAGGCGGGAGCGTCGATGAGCAGTTCTTC.

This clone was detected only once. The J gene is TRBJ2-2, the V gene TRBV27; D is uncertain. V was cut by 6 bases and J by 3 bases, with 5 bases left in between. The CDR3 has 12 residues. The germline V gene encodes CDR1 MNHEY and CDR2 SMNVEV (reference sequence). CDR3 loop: CASRLYTGELFF. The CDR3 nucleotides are TGTGCCAGCAGACTTTACACCGGGGAGCTGTTTTTT.

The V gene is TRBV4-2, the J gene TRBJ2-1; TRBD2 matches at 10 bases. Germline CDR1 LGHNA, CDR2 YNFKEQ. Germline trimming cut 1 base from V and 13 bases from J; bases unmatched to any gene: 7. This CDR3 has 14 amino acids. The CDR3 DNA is TGTGCCAGCAGCCAAGCCAAGGGGACTAGCGACCAGTTCTTC. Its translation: CASSQAKGTSDQFF.

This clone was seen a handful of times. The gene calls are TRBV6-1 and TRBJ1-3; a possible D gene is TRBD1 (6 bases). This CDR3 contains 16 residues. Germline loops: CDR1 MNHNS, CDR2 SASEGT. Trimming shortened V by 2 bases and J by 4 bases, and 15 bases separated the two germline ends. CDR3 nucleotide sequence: TGTGCCAGCAGTGAACGGGGGGCCGGCGGGGGAAACACCATATATTTT. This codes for CASSERGAGGGNTIYF.

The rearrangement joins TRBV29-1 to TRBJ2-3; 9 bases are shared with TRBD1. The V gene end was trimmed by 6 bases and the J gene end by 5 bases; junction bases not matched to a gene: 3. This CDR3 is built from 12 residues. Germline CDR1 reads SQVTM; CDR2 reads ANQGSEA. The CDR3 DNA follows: TGCAGCGTGGGACAGGGCCTAGATACGCAGTATTTT. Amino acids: CSVGQGLDTQYF.

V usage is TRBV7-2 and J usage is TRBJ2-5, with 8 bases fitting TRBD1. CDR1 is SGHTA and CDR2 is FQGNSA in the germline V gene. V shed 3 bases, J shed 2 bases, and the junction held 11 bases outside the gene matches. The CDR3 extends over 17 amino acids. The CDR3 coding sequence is TGTGCCAGCAGCTTGTCAGGGGGCGCCTTGGCTCAAGAGACCCAGTACTTC. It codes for CASSLSGGALAQETQYF.

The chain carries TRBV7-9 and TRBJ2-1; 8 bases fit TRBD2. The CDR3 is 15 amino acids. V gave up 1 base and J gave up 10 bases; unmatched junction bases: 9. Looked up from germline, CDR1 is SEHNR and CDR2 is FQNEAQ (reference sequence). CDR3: CASSLVAGGWEEQFF. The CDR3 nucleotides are TGTGCCAGCAGCTTAGTTGCGGGAGGCTGGGAGGAGCAGTTCTTC.

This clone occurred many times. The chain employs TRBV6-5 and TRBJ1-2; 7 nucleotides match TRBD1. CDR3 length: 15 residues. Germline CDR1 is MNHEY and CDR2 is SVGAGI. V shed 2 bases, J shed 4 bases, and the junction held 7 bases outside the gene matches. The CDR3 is CASSYVQTGTYGYTF. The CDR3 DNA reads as TGTGCCAGCAGTTACGTCCAGACAGGGACCTATGGCTACACCTTC.

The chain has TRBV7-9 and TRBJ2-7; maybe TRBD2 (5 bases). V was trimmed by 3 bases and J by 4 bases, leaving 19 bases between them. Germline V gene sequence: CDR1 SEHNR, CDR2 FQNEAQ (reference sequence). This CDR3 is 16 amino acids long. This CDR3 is CASSLSQNETGYEQYF. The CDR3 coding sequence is TGTGCCAGCAGCTTGTCACAAAATGAGACGGGGTACGAGCAGTACTTC.

Here the CDR3 reads CASSVGAPGQGLYTF. DNA of the CDR3: TGTGCCAGCAGCGTGGGGGCCCCGGGACAGGGCCTCTACACCTTC. The chain is built from TRBV9 and TRBJ1-2; the match to TRBD1 covers 9 bases. Germline trimming cut 2 bases from V and 10 bases from J; bases unmatched to any gene: 12. The length of the CDR3 is 15 residues. Germline CDR1 SGDLS, CDR2 YYNGEE.

CDR3 bases: TGCGCCAGCAGCCAGCGACTAGCGACCCAGGTGGAGACCCAGTACTTC. Translating gives CASSQRLATQVETQYF. The chain is built from TRBV4-1 and TRBJ2-5, with TRBD2 matching 8 bases. The CDR3 runs 16 residues. Germline CDR1 and CDR2: MGHRA and YSYEKL. V trimming: 3 bases; J trimming: 5 bases; junction bases outside the gene matches: 11.

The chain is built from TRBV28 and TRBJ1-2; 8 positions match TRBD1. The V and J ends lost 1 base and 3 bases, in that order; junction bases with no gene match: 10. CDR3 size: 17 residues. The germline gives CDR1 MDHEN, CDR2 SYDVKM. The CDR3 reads CASSLSGGAGVYYGYTF. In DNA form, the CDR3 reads TGTGCCAGCAGTTTATCAGGGGGCGCCGGGGTTTACTATGGCTACACCTTC.

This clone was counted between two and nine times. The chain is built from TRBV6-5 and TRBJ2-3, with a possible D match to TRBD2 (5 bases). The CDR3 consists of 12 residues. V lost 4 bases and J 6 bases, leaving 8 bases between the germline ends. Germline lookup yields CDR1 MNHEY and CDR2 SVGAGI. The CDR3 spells CASSLRGDTQYF. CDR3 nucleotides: TGTGCCAGCAGTTTACGAGGGGATACGCAGTATTTT.

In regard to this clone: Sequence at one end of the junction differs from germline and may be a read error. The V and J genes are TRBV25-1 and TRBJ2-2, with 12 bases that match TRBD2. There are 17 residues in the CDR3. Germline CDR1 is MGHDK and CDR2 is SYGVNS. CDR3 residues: CASSEWGLAGNTGELFF. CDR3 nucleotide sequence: TGTGCCAGCAGCGAATGGGGACTAGCGGGGAACACCGGGGAGCTGTTTTTT. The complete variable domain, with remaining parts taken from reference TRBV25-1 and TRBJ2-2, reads EADIYQTPRYLVIGTGKKITLECSQTMGHDKMYWYQQDPGMELHLIHYSYGVNSTEKGDLSSESTVSRIRTEHFPLTLESARPSHTSQYLCASSEWGLAGNTGELFFGEGSRLTVL.

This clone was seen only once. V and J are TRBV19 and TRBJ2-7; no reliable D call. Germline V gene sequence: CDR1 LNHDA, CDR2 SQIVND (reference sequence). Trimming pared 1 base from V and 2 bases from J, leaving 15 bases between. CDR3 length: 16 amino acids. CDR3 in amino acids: CASSIAYESAPYEQYF. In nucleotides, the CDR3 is TGTGCCAGTAGTATAGCCTATGAGTCCGCGCCCTACGAGCAGTACTTC.

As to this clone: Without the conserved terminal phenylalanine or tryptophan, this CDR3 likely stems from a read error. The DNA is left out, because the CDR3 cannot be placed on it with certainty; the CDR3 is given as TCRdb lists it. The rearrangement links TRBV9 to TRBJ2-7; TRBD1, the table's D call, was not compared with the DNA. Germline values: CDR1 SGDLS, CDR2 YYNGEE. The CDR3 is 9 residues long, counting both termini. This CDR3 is CASSGVGLP.

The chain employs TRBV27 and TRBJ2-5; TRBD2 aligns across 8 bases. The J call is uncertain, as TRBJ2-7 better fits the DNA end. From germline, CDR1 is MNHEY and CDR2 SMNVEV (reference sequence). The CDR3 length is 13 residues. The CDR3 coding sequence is TGTGCCAGCAGTCCCATTACTAGCGGCGAGCAGTACTTC. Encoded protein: CASSPITSGEQYF.

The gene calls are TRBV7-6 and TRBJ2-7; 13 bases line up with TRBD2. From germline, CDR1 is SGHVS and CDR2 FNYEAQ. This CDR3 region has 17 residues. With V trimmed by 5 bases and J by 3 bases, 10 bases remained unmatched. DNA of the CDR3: TGTGCCAGCAGCCTACGACCCTGGACTAGCGGGAGCTACGAGCAGTACTTC. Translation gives CASSLRPWTSGSYEQYF. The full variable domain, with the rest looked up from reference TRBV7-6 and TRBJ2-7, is GAGVSQSPRYKVTKRGQDVALRCDPISGHVSLYWYRQALGQGPEFLTYFNYEAQQDKSGLPNDRFSAERPEGSISTLTIQRTEQRDSAMYRCASSLRPWTSGSYEQYFGPGTRLTVT.

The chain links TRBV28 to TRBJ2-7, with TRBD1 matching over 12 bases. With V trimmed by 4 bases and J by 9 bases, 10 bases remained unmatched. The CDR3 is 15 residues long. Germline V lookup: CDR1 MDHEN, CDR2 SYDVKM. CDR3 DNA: TGTGCCAGCAGTTCACCCGGGACAGGGGGCGCCTGGCAGTACGTC. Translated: CASSSPGTGGAWQYV.

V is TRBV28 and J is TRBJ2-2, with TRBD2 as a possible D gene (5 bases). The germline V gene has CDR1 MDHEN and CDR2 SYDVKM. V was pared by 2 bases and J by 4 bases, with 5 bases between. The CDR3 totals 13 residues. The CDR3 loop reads CASSLEGTGELFF. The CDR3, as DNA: TGTGCCAGCAGTTTAGAGGGCACCGGGGAGCTGTTTTTT.

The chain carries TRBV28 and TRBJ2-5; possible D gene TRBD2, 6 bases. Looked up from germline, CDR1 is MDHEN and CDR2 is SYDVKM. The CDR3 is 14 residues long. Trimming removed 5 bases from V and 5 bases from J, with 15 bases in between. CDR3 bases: TGTGCCAGCAGTACCCTAGCGTCGCACGAGACCCAGTACTTC. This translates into CASSTLASHETQYF.

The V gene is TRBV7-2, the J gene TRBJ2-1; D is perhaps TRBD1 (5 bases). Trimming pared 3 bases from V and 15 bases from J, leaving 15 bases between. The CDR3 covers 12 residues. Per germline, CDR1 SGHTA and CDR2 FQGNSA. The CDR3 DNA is TGTGCCAGCAGCTTGGCGGACAAAAGTTTGTTCTTC. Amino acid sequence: CASSLADKSLFF.

CDR3 residues: CASSENRDTGELFF. CDR3 nucleotides: TGTGCCAGCAGTGAGAACAGGGACACCGGGGAGCTGTTTTTT. The rearrangement joins TRBV6-1 to TRBJ2-2; D might be TRBD1 (6 bases). The V end was cut by 3 bases, the J end by 3 bases, with 8 bases between. Germline CDR1 is MNHNS and CDR2 is SASEGT. The CDR3 length is 14 residues.

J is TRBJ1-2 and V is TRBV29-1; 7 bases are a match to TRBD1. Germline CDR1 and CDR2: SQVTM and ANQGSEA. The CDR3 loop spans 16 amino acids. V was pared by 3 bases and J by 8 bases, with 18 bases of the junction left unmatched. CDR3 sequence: CSVEGDRYYGARGYTF. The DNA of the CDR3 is TGCAGCGTTGAGGGGGACAGATACTATGGTGCTAGGGGCTACACCTTC.

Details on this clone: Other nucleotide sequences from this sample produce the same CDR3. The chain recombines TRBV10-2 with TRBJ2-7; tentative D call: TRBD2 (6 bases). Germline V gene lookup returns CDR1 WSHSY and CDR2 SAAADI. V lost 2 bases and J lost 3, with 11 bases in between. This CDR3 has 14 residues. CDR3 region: CASSETMGLYEQYF. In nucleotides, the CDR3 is TGCGCCAGCAGTGAGACGATGGGACTCTACGAGCAGTACTTC.